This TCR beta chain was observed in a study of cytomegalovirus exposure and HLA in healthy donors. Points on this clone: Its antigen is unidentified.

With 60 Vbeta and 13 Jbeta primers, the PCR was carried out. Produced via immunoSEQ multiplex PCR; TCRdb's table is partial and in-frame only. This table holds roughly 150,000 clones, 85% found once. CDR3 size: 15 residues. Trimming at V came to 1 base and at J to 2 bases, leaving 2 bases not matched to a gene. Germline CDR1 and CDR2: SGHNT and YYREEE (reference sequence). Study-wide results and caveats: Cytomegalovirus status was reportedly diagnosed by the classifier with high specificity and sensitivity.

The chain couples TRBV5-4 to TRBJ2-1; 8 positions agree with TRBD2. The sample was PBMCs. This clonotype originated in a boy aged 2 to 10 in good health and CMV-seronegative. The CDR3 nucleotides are TGTGCCAGCAGCTTGCGGGAGGGCGCCTACAATGAGCAGTTCTTC. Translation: CASSLREGAYNEQFF.